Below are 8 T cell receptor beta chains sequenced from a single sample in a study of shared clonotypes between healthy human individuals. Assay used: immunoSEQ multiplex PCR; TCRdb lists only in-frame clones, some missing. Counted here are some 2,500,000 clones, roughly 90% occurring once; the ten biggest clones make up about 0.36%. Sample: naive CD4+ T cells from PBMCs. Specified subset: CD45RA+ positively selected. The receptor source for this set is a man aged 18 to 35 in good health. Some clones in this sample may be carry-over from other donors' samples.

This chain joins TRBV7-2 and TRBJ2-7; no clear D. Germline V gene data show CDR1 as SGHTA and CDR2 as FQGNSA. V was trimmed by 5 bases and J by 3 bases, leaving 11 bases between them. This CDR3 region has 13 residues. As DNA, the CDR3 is TGTGCCAGCAGCCCAACATTCAGCTACGAGCAGTACTTC. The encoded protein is CASSPTFSYEQYF. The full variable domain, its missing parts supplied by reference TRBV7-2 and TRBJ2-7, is GAGVSQSPSNKVTEKGKDVELRCDPISGHTALYWYRQSLGQGLEFLIYFQGNSAPDKSGLPSDRFSAERTGGSVSTLTIQRTQQEDSAVYLCASSPTFSYEQYFGPGTRLTVT.

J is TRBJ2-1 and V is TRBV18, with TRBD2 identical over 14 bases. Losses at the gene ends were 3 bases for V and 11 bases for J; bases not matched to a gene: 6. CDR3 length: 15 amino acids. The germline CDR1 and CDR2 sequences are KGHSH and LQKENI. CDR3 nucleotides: TGTGCCAGCTCACCGTACGGGACTAGCGGGAGTCAGCAGTTCTTC. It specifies CASSPYGTSGSQQFF.

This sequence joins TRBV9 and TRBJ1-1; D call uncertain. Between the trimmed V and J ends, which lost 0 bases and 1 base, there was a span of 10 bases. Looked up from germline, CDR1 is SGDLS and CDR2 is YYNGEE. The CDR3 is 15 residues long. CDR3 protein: CASSVALIPNTEAFF. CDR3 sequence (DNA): TGTGCCAGCAGCGTAGCTCTAATCCCGAACACTGAAGCTTTCTTT.

The CDR3 bases are TGTGCCAGCAGCTTAGCCTCGGGGGCGAACACTGAAGCTTTCTTT. The encoded protein is CASSLASGANTEAFF. This sequence joins TRBV7-9 and TRBJ1-1, with D possibly TRBD1 on 6 matching bases. Germline V lookup: CDR1 SEHNR, CDR2 FQNEAQ (reference sequence). V was shortened by 0 bases and J by 1 base, with 9 bases between the two germline ends. The CDR3 is made up of 15 amino acids.

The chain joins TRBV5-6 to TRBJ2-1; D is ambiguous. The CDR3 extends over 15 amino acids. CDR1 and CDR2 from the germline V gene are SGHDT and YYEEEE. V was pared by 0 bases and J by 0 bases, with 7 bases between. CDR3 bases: TGTGCCAGCAGCTTGGATTGGGTCTCCTACAATGAGCAGTTCTTC. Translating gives CASSLDWVSYNEQFF.

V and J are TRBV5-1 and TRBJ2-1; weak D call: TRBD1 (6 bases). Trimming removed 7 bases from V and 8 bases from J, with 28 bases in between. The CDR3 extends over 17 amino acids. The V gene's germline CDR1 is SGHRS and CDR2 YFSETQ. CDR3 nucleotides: TGCGCCAGCGGCGTAAACAAGGGGGTTCCCGAGGGCGATGAGCAGTTCTTC. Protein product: CASGVNKGVPEGDEQFF.

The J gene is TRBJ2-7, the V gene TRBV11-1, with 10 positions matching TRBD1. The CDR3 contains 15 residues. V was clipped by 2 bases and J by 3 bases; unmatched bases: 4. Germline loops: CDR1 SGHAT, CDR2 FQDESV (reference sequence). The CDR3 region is CASSLYGQGGYEQYF. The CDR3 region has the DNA TGTGCCAGCAGCTTATACGGACAGGGGGGCTACGAGCAGTACTTC.

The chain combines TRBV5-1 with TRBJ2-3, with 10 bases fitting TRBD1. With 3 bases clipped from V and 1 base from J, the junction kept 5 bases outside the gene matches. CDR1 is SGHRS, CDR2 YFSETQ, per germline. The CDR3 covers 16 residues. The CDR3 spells CASSSPGTGGTDTQYF. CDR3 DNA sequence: TGCGCCAGCAGCTCCCCCGGGACAGGGGGCACAGATACGCAGTATTTT.